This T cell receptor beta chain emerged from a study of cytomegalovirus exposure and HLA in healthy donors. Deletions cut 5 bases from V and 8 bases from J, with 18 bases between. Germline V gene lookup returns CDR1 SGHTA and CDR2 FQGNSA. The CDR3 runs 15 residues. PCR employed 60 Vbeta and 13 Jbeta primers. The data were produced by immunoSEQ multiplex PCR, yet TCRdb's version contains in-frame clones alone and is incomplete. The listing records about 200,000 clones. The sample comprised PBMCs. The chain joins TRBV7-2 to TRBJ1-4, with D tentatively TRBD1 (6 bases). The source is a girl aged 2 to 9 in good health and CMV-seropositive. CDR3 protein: CASSVNLGAGEKLFF. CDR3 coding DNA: TGTGCCAGCAGCGTAAATTTGGGGGCAGGGGAAAAACTGTTTTTT.